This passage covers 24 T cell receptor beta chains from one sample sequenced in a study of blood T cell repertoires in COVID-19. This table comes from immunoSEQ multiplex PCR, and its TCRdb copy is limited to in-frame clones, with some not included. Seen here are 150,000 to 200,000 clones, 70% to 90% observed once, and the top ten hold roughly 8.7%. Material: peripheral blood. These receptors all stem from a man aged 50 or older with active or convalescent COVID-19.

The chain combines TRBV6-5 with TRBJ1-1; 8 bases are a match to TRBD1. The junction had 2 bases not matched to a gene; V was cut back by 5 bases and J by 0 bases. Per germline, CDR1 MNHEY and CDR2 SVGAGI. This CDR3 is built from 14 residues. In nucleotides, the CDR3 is TGTGCCAGCAGTACAGGGGGAATGAACACTGAAGCTTTCTTT. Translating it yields CASSTGGMNTEAFF.

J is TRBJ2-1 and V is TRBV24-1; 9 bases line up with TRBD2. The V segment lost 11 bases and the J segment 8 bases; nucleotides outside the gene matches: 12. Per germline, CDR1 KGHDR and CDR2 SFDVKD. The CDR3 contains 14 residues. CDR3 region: CAISSAGGSDEQFF. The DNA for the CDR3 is TGTGCCATCTCTTCAGCGGGAGGTTCTGATGAGCAGTTCTTC.

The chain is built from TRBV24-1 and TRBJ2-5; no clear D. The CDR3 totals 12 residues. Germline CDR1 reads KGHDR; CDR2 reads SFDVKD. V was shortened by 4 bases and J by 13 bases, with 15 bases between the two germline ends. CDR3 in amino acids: CATSDLNSIWYF. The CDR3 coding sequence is TGTGCCACCAGTGACCTAAACAGCATCTGGTACTTC.

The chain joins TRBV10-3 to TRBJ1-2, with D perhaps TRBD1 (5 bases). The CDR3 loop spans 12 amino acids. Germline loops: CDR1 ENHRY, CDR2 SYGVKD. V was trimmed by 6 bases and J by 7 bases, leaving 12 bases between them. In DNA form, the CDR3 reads TGTGCCATCAGGGTACTGGGGGGTGGCTACACCTTC. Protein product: CAIRVLGGGYTF.

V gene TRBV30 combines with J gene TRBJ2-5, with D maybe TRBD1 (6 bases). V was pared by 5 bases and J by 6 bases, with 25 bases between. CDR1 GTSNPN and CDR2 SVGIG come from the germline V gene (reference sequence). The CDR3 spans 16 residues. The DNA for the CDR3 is TGTGCCTGGGGGATACAGGGCCGGGTGGGGTCCCAGACCCAGTACTTC. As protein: CAWGIQGRVGSQTQYF.

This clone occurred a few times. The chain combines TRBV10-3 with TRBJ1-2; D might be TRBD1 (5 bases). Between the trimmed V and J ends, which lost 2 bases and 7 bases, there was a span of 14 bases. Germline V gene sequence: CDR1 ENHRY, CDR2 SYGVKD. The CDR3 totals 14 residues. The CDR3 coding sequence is TGTGCCATCAGTGAGCCGTTAACAAGGGGTGGCTACACCTTC. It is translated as CAISEPLTRGGYTF.

CDR3 in amino acids: CASSTGATNEKLFF. The CDR3 DNA sequence: TGTGCCAGTAGCACAGGGGCAACTAATGAAAAACTGTTTTTT. This rearrangement joins TRBV19 to TRBJ1-4; 7 bases fit TRBD1. Germline V CDR1 and CDR2: LNHDA, SQIVND (reference sequence). Trimming cost V 6 bases and J 0 bases; bases outside gene matches: 1. CDR3 length: 14 amino acids. Based on the CDR3 plus reference TRBV19 and TRBJ1-4, the full variable domain is DGGITQSPKYLFRKEGQNVTLSCEQNLNHDAMYWYRQDPGQGLRLIYYSQIVNDFQKGDIAEGYSVSREKKESFPLTVTSAQKNPTAFYLCASSTGATNEKLFFGSGTQLSVL.

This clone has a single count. Here the CDR3 reads CASSYSSYEQYF. In nucleotides, the CDR3 is TGTGCCAGCAGCTACAGCTCCTACGAGCAGTACTTC. This rearrangement joins TRBV5-6 to TRBJ2-7; no clear D gene. Trimming stripped 3 bases from V and 0 bases from J, with 4 bases between. The germline V gene encodes CDR1 SGHDT and CDR2 YYEEEE. This CDR3 has 12 residues.

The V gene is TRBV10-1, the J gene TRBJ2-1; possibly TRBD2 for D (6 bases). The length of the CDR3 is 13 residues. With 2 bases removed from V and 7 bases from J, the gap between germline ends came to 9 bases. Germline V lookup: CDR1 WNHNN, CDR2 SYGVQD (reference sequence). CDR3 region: CASSEGLFNEQFF. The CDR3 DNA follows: TGCGCCAGCAGTGAGGGACTATTTAATGAGCAGTTCTTC.

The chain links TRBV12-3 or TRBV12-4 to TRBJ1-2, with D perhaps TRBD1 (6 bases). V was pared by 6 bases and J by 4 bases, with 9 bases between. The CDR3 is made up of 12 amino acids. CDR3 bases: TGTGCCAGCAGCCCGGACAGCTATGGCTACACCTTC. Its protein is CASSPDSYGYTF.

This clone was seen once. CDR3 sequence (DNA): TGTGCCAGCAGCGATGACAGAATGAACACTGAAGCTTTCTTT. This translates into CASSDDRMNTEAFF. The V gene is TRBV2, the J gene TRBJ1-1, with D possibly matching TRBD1 (5 bases). CDR3 length: 14 residues. The germline CDR1 and CDR2 sequences are SNHLY and FYNNEI. The ends were cut back, 6 bases at V and 0 bases at J, with 11 bases in the middle.

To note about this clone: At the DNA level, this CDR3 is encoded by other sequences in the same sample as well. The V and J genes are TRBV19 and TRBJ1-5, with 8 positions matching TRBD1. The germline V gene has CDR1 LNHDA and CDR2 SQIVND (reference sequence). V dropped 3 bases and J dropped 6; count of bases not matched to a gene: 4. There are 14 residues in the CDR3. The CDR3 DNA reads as TGTGCCAGTAGTATCGGAACAGGGGGTCAGCCCCAGCATTTT. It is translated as CASSIGTGGQPQHF.

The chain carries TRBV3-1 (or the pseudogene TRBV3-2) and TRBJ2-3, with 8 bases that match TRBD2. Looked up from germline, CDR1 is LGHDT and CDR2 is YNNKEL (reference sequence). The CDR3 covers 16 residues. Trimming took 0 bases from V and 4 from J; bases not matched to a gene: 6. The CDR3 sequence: CASSQDRNGGADTQYF. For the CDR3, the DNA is TGTGCCAGCAGCCAAGATAGGAACGGGGGGGCAGATACGCAGTATTTT.

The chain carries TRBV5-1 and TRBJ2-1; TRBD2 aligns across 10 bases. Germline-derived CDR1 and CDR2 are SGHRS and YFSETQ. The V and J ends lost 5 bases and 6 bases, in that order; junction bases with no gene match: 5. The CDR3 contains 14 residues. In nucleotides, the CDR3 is TGCGCCAGCAGGCGGCTAGCGGGAGTCAATGAGCAGTTCTTC. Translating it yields CASRRLAGVNEQFF.

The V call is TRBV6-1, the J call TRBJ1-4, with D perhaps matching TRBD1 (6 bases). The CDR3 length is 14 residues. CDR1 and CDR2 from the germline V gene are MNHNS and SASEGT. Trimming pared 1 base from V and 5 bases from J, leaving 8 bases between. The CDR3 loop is CASSEGTANEKLFF. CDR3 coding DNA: TGTGCCAGCAGTGAAGGGACAGCGAATGAAAAACTGTTTTTT.

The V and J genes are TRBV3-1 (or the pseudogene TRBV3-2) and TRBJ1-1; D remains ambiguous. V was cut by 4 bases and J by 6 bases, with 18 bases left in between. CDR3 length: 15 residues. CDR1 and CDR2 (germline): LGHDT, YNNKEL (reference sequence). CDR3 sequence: CASSPAGVVLSEAFF. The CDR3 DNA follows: TGTGCCAGCAGCCCCGCGGGAGTAGTGTTGTCTGAAGCTTTCTTT.

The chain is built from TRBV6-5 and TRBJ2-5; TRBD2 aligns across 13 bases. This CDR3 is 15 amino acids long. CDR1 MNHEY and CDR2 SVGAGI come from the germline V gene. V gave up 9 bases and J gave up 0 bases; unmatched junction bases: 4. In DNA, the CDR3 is TGTGCCAGTGGGACTAGCGGGACTTACCAAGAGACCCAGTACTTC. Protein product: CASGTSGTYQETQYF.

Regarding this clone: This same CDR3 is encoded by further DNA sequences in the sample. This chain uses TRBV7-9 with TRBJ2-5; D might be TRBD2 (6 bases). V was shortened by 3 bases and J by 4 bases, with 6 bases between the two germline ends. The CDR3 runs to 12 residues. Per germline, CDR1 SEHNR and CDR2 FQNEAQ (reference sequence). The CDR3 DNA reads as TGTGCCAGCAGCTTCGGGGGAGAGACCCAGTACTTC. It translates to CASSFGGETQYF.

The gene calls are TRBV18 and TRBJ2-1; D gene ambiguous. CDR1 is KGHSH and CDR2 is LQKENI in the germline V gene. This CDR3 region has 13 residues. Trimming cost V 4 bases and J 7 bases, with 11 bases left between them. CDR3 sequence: CASSRQNANEQFF. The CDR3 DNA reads TGTGCCAGCTCACGTCAGAACGCAAATGAGCAGTTCTTC. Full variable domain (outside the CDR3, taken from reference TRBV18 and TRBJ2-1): NAGVMQNPRHLVRRRGQEARLRCSPMKGHSHVYWYRQLPEEGLKFMVYLQKENIIDESGMPKERFSAEFPKEGPSILRIQQVVRGDSAAYFCASSRQNANEQFFGPGTRLTVL.

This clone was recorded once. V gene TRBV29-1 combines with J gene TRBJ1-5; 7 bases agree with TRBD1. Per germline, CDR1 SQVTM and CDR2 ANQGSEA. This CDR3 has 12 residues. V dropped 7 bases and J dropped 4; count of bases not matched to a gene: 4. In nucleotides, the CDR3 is TGCAGCGCAGGGGGGGGTAATCAGCCCCAGCATTTT. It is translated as CSAGGGNQPQHF.

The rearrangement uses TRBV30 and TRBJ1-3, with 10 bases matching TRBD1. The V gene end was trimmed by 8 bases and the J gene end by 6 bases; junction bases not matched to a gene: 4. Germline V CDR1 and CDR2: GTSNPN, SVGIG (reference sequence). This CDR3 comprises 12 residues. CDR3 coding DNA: TGTGCCGGGGACAGGGGTGAAAACACCATATATTTT. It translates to CAGDRGENTIYF.

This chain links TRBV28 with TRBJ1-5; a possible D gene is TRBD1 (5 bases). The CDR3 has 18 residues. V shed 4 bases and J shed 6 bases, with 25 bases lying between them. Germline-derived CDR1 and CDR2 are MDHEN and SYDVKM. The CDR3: CASSYRAGNVGGGQPQHF. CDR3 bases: TGTGCCAGCAGTTATAGGGCAGGGAATGTAGGCGGTGGTCAGCCCCAGCATTTT. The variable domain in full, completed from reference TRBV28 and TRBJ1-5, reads DVKVTQSSRYLVKRTGEKVFLECVQDMDHENMFWYRQDPGLGLRLIYFSYDVKMKEKGDIPEGYSVSREKKERFSLILESASTNQTSMYLCASSYRAGNVGGGQPQHFGDGTRLSIL.

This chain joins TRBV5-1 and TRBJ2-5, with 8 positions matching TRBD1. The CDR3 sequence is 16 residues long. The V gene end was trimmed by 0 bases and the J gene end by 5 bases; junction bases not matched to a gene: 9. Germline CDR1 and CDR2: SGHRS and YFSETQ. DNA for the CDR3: TGCGCCAGCAGCTTGGCGGGGACAGGAAAGGGGGAGACCCAGTACTTC. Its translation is CASSLAGTGKGETQYF.

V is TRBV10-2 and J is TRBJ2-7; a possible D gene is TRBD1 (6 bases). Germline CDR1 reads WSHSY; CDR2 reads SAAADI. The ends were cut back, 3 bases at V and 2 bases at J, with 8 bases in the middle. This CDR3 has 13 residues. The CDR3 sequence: CASSEQGPYEQYF. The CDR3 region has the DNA TGCGCCAGCAGTGAACAGGGCCCCTACGAGCAGTACTTC.